A single sample gave rise to the 29 T cell receptor beta chains below, sequenced in a study of blood T cell repertoires in COVID-19. Some clones are missing from TCRdb's copy, which holds only in-frame ones; the method was immunoSEQ multiplex PCR. This sample yields approximately 300,000 clones, of which 85% to 90% are seen a single time; 8.5% to 12% belongs to the top ten. Sample: PBMCs or T cells enriched from blood (not recorded which). Receptor source: a young woman who had recovered from COVID-19.

As for this clone: Different DNA sequences within this sample yield the same CDR3. The CDR3 nucleotides are TGCGCCAGCAGCCAAGATCTAGGGGGCACTGAAGCTTTCTTT. Translated: CASSQDLGGTEAFF. The chain joins TRBV4-1 to TRBJ1-1; perhaps TRBD1 as D (6 bases). The CDR3 consists of 14 residues. The V end was cut by 0 bases, the J end by 4 bases, with 9 bases between. CDR1 and CDR2 from the germline V gene are MGHRA and YSYEKL.

Note on this clone: The identical CDR3 is also encoded by other nucleotide sequences in the sample. V gene TRBV7-6 combines with J gene TRBJ2-7, with D perhaps TRBD2 (6 bases). Trimming took 0 bases from V and 0 from J, leaving 6 bases between them. Germline values: CDR1 SGHVS, CDR2 FNYEAQ. This CDR3 has 14 residues. The CDR3 sequence is CASSLAGSSYEQYF. In DNA form, the CDR3 reads TGTGCCAGCAGCTTAGCCGGGAGCTCCTACGAGCAGTACTTC. Combining the CDR3 with reference TRBV7-6 and TRBJ2-7 gives the whole variable domain GAGVSQSPRYKVTKRGQDVALRCDPISGHVSLYWYRQALGQGPEFLTYFNYEAQQDKSGLPNDRFSAERPEGSISTLTIQRTEQRDSAMYRCASSLAGSSYEQYFGPGTRLTVT.

The chain employs TRBV11-2 and TRBJ2-7, with TRBD1 matching 11 bases. Germline loops: CDR1 SGHAT, CDR2 FQNNGV. The V gene end was trimmed by 3 bases and the J gene end by 3 bases; junction bases not matched to a gene: 4. This CDR3 is 15 amino acids long. The chain's CDR3 is CASSLGQGGIYEQYF. The DNA for the CDR3 is TGTGCCAGCAGCTTGGGACAGGGGGGAATCTACGAGCAGTACTTC.

This clone was detected once. V and J are TRBV5-1 and TRBJ2-1; TRBD2 is a possible D gene (5 bases). This CDR3 contains 14 residues. CDR1 SGHRS and CDR2 YFSETQ come from the germline V gene. The ends were cut back, 0 bases at V and 5 bases at J, with 9 bases in the middle. The CDR3 reads CASSLERAHNEQFF. CDR3 DNA: TGCGCCAGCAGCTTGGAGAGGGCTCACAATGAGCAGTTCTTC.

The chain is built from TRBV9 and TRBJ2-7; 11 bases fit TRBD1. With V trimmed by 3 bases and J by 4 bases, 6 bases remained unmatched. Looked up from germline, CDR1 is SGDLS and CDR2 is YYNGEE. This CDR3 is built from 15 residues. The CDR3, as DNA: TGTGCCAGCAGCGAGCGGACAGGGGGCCAATACGAGCAGTACTTC. Residues: CASSERTGGQYEQYF.

The CDR3 region is CASSLYGADSNYGYTF. In DNA, the CDR3 is TGCGCCAGCAGCTTGTATGGGGCAGACTCTAACTATGGCTACACCTTC. This chain uses TRBV5-1 with TRBJ1-2; possibly TRBD1 for D (5 bases). The CDR3 contains 16 residues. In germline, CDR1 is SGHRS, CDR2 YFSETQ. Trimming took 1 base from V and 0 from J, leaving 13 bases between them.

The gene calls are TRBV6-5 and TRBJ2-7, with 9 bases aligning to TRBD2. Trimming removed 6 bases from V and 3 bases from J; junction bases left unmatched: 6. CDR1 and CDR2 from the germline V gene are MNHEY and SVGAGI. The CDR3 length is 14 residues. CDR3 sequence reads: CASSWTSANYEQYF. The DNA for the CDR3 is TGTGCCAGCAGCTGGACTAGCGCTAACTACGAGCAGTACTTC.

This chain joins TRBV16 and TRBJ1-2; D is uncertain. Germline CDR1 KGHSY, CDR2 FQNENV. The CDR3 loop spans 17 amino acids. V lost 2 bases, J lost 2 bases, and 18 bases lay in between. This CDR3 is CASSQVPSISRNYGYTF. The CDR3 DNA sequence: TGTGCCAGCAGCCAAGTTCCCTCCATCTCGAGAAACTATGGCTACACCTTC. Together with reference TRBV16 and TRBJ1-2, the CDR3 gives the full variable domain: GEEVAQTPKHLVRGEGQKAKLYCAPIKGHSYVFWYQQVLKNEFKFLISFQNENVFDETGMPKERFSAKCLPNSPCSLEIQATKLEDSAVYFCASSQVPSISRNYGYTFGSGTRLTVV.

The V gene is TRBV2, the J gene TRBJ2-7, with TRBD1 matching over 10 bases. V lost 2 bases and J lost 4; bases outside the gene matches: 5. The germline CDR1 and CDR2 sequences are SNHLY and FYNNEI. This CDR3 has 15 amino acids. CDR3 region: CASSELGTGVYEQYF. The CDR3 DNA follows: TGTGCCAGCAGTGAACTCGGGACAGGGGTATACGAGCAGTACTTC. Together with reference TRBV2 and TRBJ2-7, the CDR3 gives the full variable domain: EPEVTQTPSHQVTQMGQEVILRCVPISNHLYFYWYRQILGQKVEFLVSFYNNEISEKSEIFDDQFSVERPDGSNFTLKIRSTKLEDSAMYFCASSELGTGVYEQYFGPGTRLTVT.

This chain's CDR3 is CASTETSGGKDTQYF. The DNA for the CDR3 is TGTGCCAGCACCGAGACTAGCGGGGGCAAAGATACGCAGTATTTT. The chain carries TRBV2 and TRBJ2-3, with TRBD2 identical over 12 bases. Unmatched junction bases numbered 7, after V lost 7 bases and J lost 5 bases. CDR3 size: 15 residues. Per the germline V gene, CDR1 is SNHLY and CDR2 is FYNNEI.

The chain recombines TRBV7-8 with TRBJ1-1, with 7 nucleotides matching TRBD1. With V trimmed by 5 bases and J by 5 bases, 11 bases remained unmatched. The length of the CDR3 is 15 residues. Germline V gene lookup returns CDR1 SGHVS and CDR2 FQNEAQ. For the CDR3, the DNA is TGTGCCAGCAGCGCGAACAGGGGCTTGGGAACTGAAGCTTTCTTT. Translating gives CASSANRGLGTEAFF.

The chain carries TRBV29-1 and TRBJ2-5; no clear D gene. The CDR3 consists of 14 residues. Germline V lookup: CDR1 SQVTM, CDR2 ANQGSEA. V dropped 7 bases and J dropped 4 bases, with 19 bases sitting between them. The CDR3 sequence is CSAVRSRVGETQYF. Written as DNA, the CDR3 is TGCAGCGCAGTCAGGTCGAGAGTGGGAGAGACCCAGTACTTC.

This rearrangement joins TRBV5-6 to TRBJ1-5; 8 bases map to TRBD1. CDR3 length: 15 residues. Germline loops: CDR1 SGHDT, CDR2 YYEEEE. Losses at the gene ends were 4 bases for V and 0 bases for J; bases not matched to a gene: 3. The CDR3 here is CASSRQGYSNQPQHF. The CDR3 DNA sequence: TGTGCCAGCAGCAGACAGGGGTATAGCAATCAGCCCCAGCATTTT.

In the case of this clone: The sample holds other DNA sequences that translate to the same CDR3. V and J are TRBV30 and TRBJ1-2, with D maybe TRBD1 (5 bases). This CDR3 is built from 12 residues. Germline V gene sequence: CDR1 GTSNPN, CDR2 SVGIG (reference sequence). V gave up 0 bases and J gave up 4 bases, with 6 bases separating them. In nucleotides, the CDR3 is TGTGCCTGGAGTGTAGGGGCCTATGGCTACACCTTC. Its translation: CAWSVGAYGYTF.

The chain has TRBV27 and TRBJ2-1, with no clear D. The CDR3 runs to 13 residues. Germline V gene lookup returns CDR1 MNHEY and CDR2 SMNVEV (reference sequence). V lost 5 bases, J lost 8 bases, and 13 bases lay in between. The chain's CDR3 is CASSPHPRDEQFF. The CDR3, as DNA: TGTGCCAGCAGTCCCCACCCCCGGGATGAGCAGTTCTTC.

The V call is TRBV18, the J call TRBJ1-1, with TRBD1 as a possible D gene (5 bases). Germline-derived CDR1 and CDR2 are KGHSH and LQKENI. The CDR3 contains 14 residues. With 3 bases removed from V and 1 base from J, the gap between germline ends came to 9 bases. The CDR3 coding sequence is TGTGCCAGCTCACCGGGGGGGGAGAACACTGAAGCTTTCTTT. Its translation: CASSPGGENTEAFF.

This rearrangement joins TRBV11-2 to TRBJ1-4; D is uncertain. The germline V and J ends were trimmed by 7 bases and 0 bases, with 9 bases remaining between them. This CDR3 contains 14 residues. Germline V gene data show CDR1 as SGHAT and CDR2 as FQNNGV. CDR3 in amino acids: CASTPLATNEKLFF. CDR3 sequence (DNA): TGTGCCAGCACCCCCCTCGCAACTAATGAAAAACTGTTTTTT.

V gene TRBV23-1 combines with J gene TRBJ1-2; the match to TRBD1 covers 8 bases. TRBV23-1 is sorted into the ORF group, with uncertain function. The J segment lost 0 bases and the V segment lost 2 bases, leaving 14 bases of the junction unmatched. CDR3 size: 19 residues. The CDR3 loop reads CASSQSPIGQGLANYGYTF. DNA of the CDR3: TGCGCCAGCAGTCAAAGCCCAATCGGACAGGGCCTAGCTAACTATGGCTACACCTTC.

The CDR3, as DNA: TGTGCCAGCAGCACCCAACAGGGGCTCCATGGCTACACCTTC. Amino acids: CASSTQQGLHGYTF. This chain joins TRBV9 and TRBJ1-2; 7 nucleotides match TRBD1. This CDR3 comprises 14 residues. Germline V gene lookup returns CDR1 SGDLS and CDR2 YYNGEE. Unmatched junction bases numbered 9, after V lost 4 bases and J lost 6 bases.

This rearrangement joins TRBV11-3 to TRBJ2-1, with 8 bases identical to TRBD1. Germline V gives CDR1 SGHNT, CDR2 YENEEA. The CDR3 contains 17 residues. V trimming: 2 bases; J trimming: 7 bases; junction bases outside the gene matches: 13. The CDR3 DNA follows: TGTGCCAGCAGCTTAATGTTGGGCCAGGGGGCGCGGAATGAGCAGTTCTTC. It codes for CASSLMLGQGARNEQFF.

The CDR3 reads CASSPGADEKLFF. DNA for the CDR3: TGTGCCAGCTCACCAGGCGCGGATGAAAAACTGTTTTTT. The chain employs TRBV18 and TRBJ1-4; no clear D gene. Germline values: CDR1 KGHSH, CDR2 LQKENI. V shed 2 bases and J shed 6 bases, with 7 bases lying between them. The CDR3 runs 13 residues.

This sequence joins TRBV5-6 and TRBJ1-1; the match to TRBD1 covers 7 bases. V shed 3 bases and J 4 bases; nucleotides not matched to a gene: 6. The CDR3 length is 14 residues. CDR1 is SGHDT, CDR2 YYEEEE, per germline. CDR3 in DNA: TGTGCCAGCAGCTGGAGGGGGCCGAGCACTGAAGCTTTCTTT. Its translation: CASSWRGPSTEAFF.

This clone has only a few counts. The chain links TRBV5-1 to TRBJ2-1; D is unresolved. Germline-derived CDR1 and CDR2 are SGHRS and YFSETQ. This CDR3 has 14 amino acids. V shed 4 bases and J shed 7 bases, with 15 bases lying between them. The CDR3 region has the DNA TGCGCCAGCAGCATGGCCCCGGGTCTTAATGAGCAGTTCTTC. Its protein is CASSMAPGLNEQFF.

The chain combines TRBV6-1 with TRBJ1-2; 8 nucleotides align to TRBD1. The V gene's germline CDR1 is MNHNS and CDR2 SASEGT. V lost 0 bases and J lost 4; bases outside the gene matches: 1. The CDR3 contains 14 residues. For the CDR3, the DNA is TGTGCCAGCAGTGAAGCCGGACAGGGCTATGGCTACACCTTC. It encodes CASSEAGQGYGYTF.

By share of the sample, this clone is large. This same CDR3 is encoded by further DNA sequences in the sample. The rearrangement uses TRBV28 and TRBJ1-6; tentatively, D is TRBD1 (6 bases). The CDR3 consists of 13 residues. V was shortened by 8 bases and J by 10 bases, with 15 bases between the two germline ends. Germline V gives CDR1 MDHEN, CDR2 SYDVKM. DNA for the CDR3: TGTGCCAGCCGTTCGACAGGCGGCTCACCCCTCCACTTT. Translation: CASRSTGGSPLHF.

J is TRBJ2-2 and V is TRBV27; D remains unclear. The ends were cut back, 1 base at V and 1 base at J, with 16 bases in the middle. The CDR3 totals 18 residues. CDR1 is MNHEY and CDR2 is SMNVEV in the germline V gene (reference sequence). The CDR3 region is CASSLYPPPLGNTGELFF. The CDR3 bases are TGTGCCAGCAGTTTATATCCCCCACCACTCGGGAACACCGGGGAGCTGTTTTTT.

This chain connects TRBV5-4 to TRBJ2-5; a weak D match, TRBD1 (5 bases). Between the trimmed V and J ends, which lost 3 bases and 5 bases, there was a span of 11 bases. Germline assignment: CDR1 SGHNT and CDR2 YYREEE (reference sequence). This CDR3 spans 13 amino acids. CDR3 loop: CASSSQGSETQYF. CDR3 sequence (DNA): TGTGCCAGCAGCTCTCAGGGTAGCGAGACCCAGTACTTC. The entire variable domain, with the rest obtained from reference TRBV5-4 and TRBJ2-5, is as follows: ETGVTQSPTHLIKTRGQQVTLRCSSQSGHNTVSWYQQALGQGPQFIFQYYREEENGRGNFPPRFSGLQFPNYSSELNVNALELDDSALYLCASSSQGSETQYFGPGTRLLVL.

The chain carries TRBV7-9 and TRBJ2-1; 8 bases line up with TRBD2. CDR1 is SEHNR, CDR2 FQNEAQ, per germline (reference sequence). The junction had 9 bases not matched to a gene; V was cut back by 0 bases and J by 2 bases. The CDR3 loop spans 18 amino acids. CDR3 nucleotides: TGTGCCAGCAGCTTAGCGGCTCTGAGCGGGAGTGCCTACAATGAGCAGTTCTTC. Translation gives CASSLAALSGSAYNEQFF.

CDR3: CASSRQTTGGNTEAFF. In DNA, the CDR3 is TGTGCCAGCAGCCGACAGACGACGGGGGGCAACACTGAAGCTTTCTTT. This chain links TRBV7-9 with TRBJ1-1, with D tentatively TRBD1 (6 bases). The germline gives CDR1 SEHNR, CDR2 FQNEAQ (reference sequence). The length of the CDR3 is 16 residues. Trimming left V 5 bases short and J 2 bases short, with 18 bases between.